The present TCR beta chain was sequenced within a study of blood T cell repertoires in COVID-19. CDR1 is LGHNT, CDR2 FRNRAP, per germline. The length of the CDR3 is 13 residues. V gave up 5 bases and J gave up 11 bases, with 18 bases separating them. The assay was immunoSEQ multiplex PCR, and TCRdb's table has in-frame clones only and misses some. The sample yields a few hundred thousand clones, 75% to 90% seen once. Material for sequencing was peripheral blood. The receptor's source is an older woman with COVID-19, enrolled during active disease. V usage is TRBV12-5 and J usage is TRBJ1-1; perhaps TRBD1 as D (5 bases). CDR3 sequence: CASGKSRDGGAFF. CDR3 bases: TGTGCTAGTGGTAAGAGCAGGGACGGGGGGGCTTTCTTT. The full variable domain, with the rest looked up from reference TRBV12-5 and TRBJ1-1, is DARVTQTPRHKVTEMGQEVTMRCQPILGHNTVFWYRQTMMQGLELLAYFRNRAPLDDSGMPKDRFSAEMPDATLATLKIQPSEPRDSAVYFCASGKSRDGGAFFGQGTRLTVV.